These 23 T cell receptor beta chains were sequenced from one sample in a study of T cell changes during pregnancy in multiple sclerosis. Produced via immunoSEQ multiplex PCR; TCRdb's table is partial and in-frame only. Here the sample spans around 92,000 clones, about 93% being singletons. The sample here was peripheral blood, taken in the first trimester of pregnancy. The source is a female donor with multiple sclerosis, enrolled in a pregnancy study.

This chain uses TRBV2 with TRBJ2-2; 11 nucleotides agree with TRBD2. In germline, CDR1 is SNHLY, CDR2 FYNNEI. The CDR3 sequence is 14 residues long. V gave up 6 bases and J gave up 4 bases; unmatched junction bases: 1. CDR3 loop: CASRGLAATGELFF. The DNA for the CDR3 is TGTGCCAGCAGGGGACTAGCGGCCACCGGGGAGCTGTTTTTT.

The V gene is TRBV6-1, the J gene TRBJ2-4; 8 bases are a match to TRBD1. This CDR3 has 15 residues. Looked up from germline, CDR1 is MNHNS and CDR2 is SASEGT. V lost 4 bases and J lost 7; bases outside the gene matches: 9. This chain's CDR3 is CASSGFVQGANIQYF. The CDR3 nucleotides read TGTGCCAGCAGTGGTTTCGTCCAGGGGGCGAACATTCAGTACTTC.

The V and J genes are TRBV5-1 and TRBJ1-4; 10 bases agree with TRBD1. V trimming: 4 bases; J trimming: 0 bases; junction bases outside the gene matches: 3. CDR3 length: 16 residues. Germline CDR1 SGHRS, CDR2 YFSETQ. CDR3 sequence reads: CASSPGQGTTNEKLFF. As DNA, the CDR3 is TGCGCCAGCAGCCCGGGACAGGGGACAACTAATGAAAAACTGTTTTTT.

This clone was detected only once. The chain is built from TRBV6-1 and TRBJ1-1, with D unresolved. Deletions cut 6 bases from V and 1 base from J, with 12 bases between. The V gene's germline CDR1 is MNHNS and CDR2 SASEGT. The CDR3 length is 14 residues. The CDR3 protein is CASSILAANTEAFF. The CDR3 DNA sequence: TGTGCCAGCAGCATATTAGCGGCGAACACTGAAGCTTTCTTT.

This clone was counted a single time. The rearrangement joins TRBV4-2 to TRBJ1-1, with D perhaps TRBD1 (6 bases). The CDR3 extends over 15 amino acids. V dropped 1 base and J dropped 4 bases, with 13 bases sitting between them. Germline V gene sequence: CDR1 LGHNA, CDR2 YNFKEQ. Here the CDR3 DNA reads TGTGCCAGCAGCCAAGTTGGGCAGGGGCTCACTGAAGCTTTCTTT. This translates into CASSQVGQGLTEAFF.

The genes are TRBV6-6 and TRBJ1-6, with D tentatively TRBD1 (5 bases). Deletions cut 10 bases from V and 14 bases from J, with 15 bases between. The V gene's germline CDR1 is MNHNY and CDR2 SVGAGI (reference sequence). The CDR3 consists of 11 residues. CDR3 DNA sequence: TGTGCCACCCAAGGGGCCCGATCCCTCCACTTT. Translated: CATQGARSLHF.

The CDR3 here is CASSQEVVGGGSNEQFF. The CDR3 DNA reads TGTGCCAGCAGCCAAGAGGTTGTCGGCGGGGGTAGCAATGAGCAGTTCTTC. This sequence joins TRBV4-2 and TRBJ2-1; TRBD2 aligns across 7 bases. The V gene end was trimmed by 0 bases and the J gene end by 6 bases; junction bases not matched to a gene: 11. The CDR3 runs to 17 residues. Germline V lookup: CDR1 LGHNA, CDR2 YNFKEQ.

To note about this clone: Its ends do not fully match the called genes, so a read error is possible. The chain recombines TRBV7-7 with TRBJ2-2; D uncertain. The CDR3 consists of 12 residues. Germline values: CDR1 SSHAT, CDR2 FNYEAQ (reference sequence). Here the CDR3 DNA reads TGTGCTAGCAGCTCCTCCACCGGGGAGCTGTTTTTT. It specifies CASSSSTGELFF.

The gene calls are TRBV7-9 and TRBJ1-4; D gene ambiguous. The CDR3 runs to 14 residues. Trimming cost V 5 bases and J 12 bases, with 19 bases left between them. The germline V gene has CDR1 SEHNR and CDR2 FQNEAQ (reference sequence). This chain's CDR3 is CASSQALSEFELFF. The CDR3 region has the DNA TGTGCCAGCAGCCAGGCTCTATCAGAATTCGAACTGTTTTTT.

The rearrangement uses TRBV7-6 and TRBJ1-1; TRBD1 might be the D (6 bases). Germline assignment: CDR1 SGHVS and CDR2 FNYEAQ. Between the trimmed V and J ends, which lost 2 bases and 4 bases, there was a span of 20 bases. The CDR3 totals 17 residues. The CDR3 DNA reads TGTGCCAGCAGCTTACGTATAGGGGGTCCGAGGGGCACTGAAGCTTTCTTT. Its translation: CASSLRIGGPRGTEAFF.

The chain has TRBV5-6 and TRBJ1-1; D remains ambiguous. This CDR3 has 11 residues. With 5 bases removed from V and 5 bases from J, the gap between germline ends came to 7 bases. The germline V gene has CDR1 SGHDT and CDR2 YYEEEE. The chain's CDR3 is CASRNRTEAFF. DNA for the CDR3: TGTGCCAGCAGAAATCGGACTGAAGCTTTCTTT.

The V and J genes are TRBV5-1 and TRBJ2-2; 11 nucleotides align to TRBD1. The germline gives CDR1 SGHRS, CDR2 YFSETQ. V was clipped by 4 bases and J by 5 bases; unmatched bases: 7. The length of the CDR3 is 16 residues. CDR3 loop: CASSPGTGGRTGELFF. DNA for the CDR3: TGCGCCAGCAGCCCGGGGACAGGGGGGAGAACCGGGGAGCTGTTTTTT.

The chain couples TRBV7-9 to TRBJ1-1, with 7 bases that match TRBD1. The CDR3 runs to 17 residues. J was trimmed by 1 base and V by 7 bases; bases with no gene match: 15. Germline V CDR1 and CDR2: SEHNR, FQNEAQ (reference sequence). CDR3 residues: CASITNTRDSTNTEAFF. CDR3 sequence (DNA): TGTGCCAGCATCACCAACACTCGGGACAGCACGAACACTGAAGCTTTCTTT.

The chain links TRBV11-3 to TRBJ1-1, with 9 bases fitting TRBD1. V was pared by 5 bases and J by 10 bases, with 8 bases of the junction left unmatched. CDR3 length: 13 residues. The V gene's germline CDR1 is SGHNT and CDR2 YENEEA. The CDR3: CASSPGQGGRAFF. The CDR3 bases are TGTGCCAGCAGCCCGGGACAGGGCGGGAGAGCTTTCTTT.

This sequence joins TRBV6-6 and TRBJ2-5; 7 bases match TRBD1. The germline gives CDR1 MNHNY, CDR2 SVGAGI (reference sequence). The CDR3 consists of 14 residues. V lost 6 bases to trimming and J lost 5 bases; unmatched junction nucleotides: 9. CDR3 loop: CASREPGRGETQYF. DNA of the CDR3: TGTGCCAGCAGGGAACCGGGCAGGGGGGAGACCCAGTACTTC.

The J gene is TRBJ1-1, the V gene TRBV27; D perhaps matches TRBD1 (5 bases). CDR1 and CDR2 from the germline V gene are MNHEY and SMNVEV (reference sequence). The CDR3 is 13 residues long. Trimming removed 8 bases from V and 5 bases from J, with 15 bases in between. The CDR3 sequence: CASSTGGWTEAFF. The CDR3 DNA reads TGTGCCAGCTCAACGGGGGGTTGGACTGAAGCTTTCTTT.

This chain connects TRBV11-2 to TRBJ2-7; D unclear. The CDR3 spans 13 residues. CDR1 and CDR2 from the germline V gene are SGHAT and FQNNGV. Trimming left V 3 bases short and J 4 bases short, with 10 bases between. The CDR3 loop reads CASSLSGSYEQYF. Written as DNA, the CDR3 is TGTGCCAGCAGCTTGTCAGGATCGTACGAGCAGTACTTC. The full variable domain, with the rest looked up from reference TRBV11-2 and TRBJ2-7, is EAGVAQSPRYKIIEKRQSVAFWCNPISGHATLYWYQQILGQGPKLLIQFQNNGVVDDSQLPKDRFSAERLKGVDSTLKIQPAKLEDSAVYLCASSLSGSYEQYFGPGTRLTVT.

The gene calls are TRBV7-2 and TRBJ2-5; maybe TRBD2 (7 bases). Between the trimmed V and J ends, which lost 5 bases and 5 bases, there was a span of 15 bases. The germline CDR1 and CDR2 sequences are SGHTA and FQGNSA. The CDR3 loop spans 14 amino acids. The CDR3 nucleotides are TGTGCCAGCAGCCCCAACGGGGGGCGGGAGACCCAGTACTTC. It yields the protein CASSPNGGRETQYF.

This chain links TRBV5-6 with TRBJ2-7; tentative D call: TRBD1 (6 bases). This CDR3 spans 15 amino acids. CDR1 SGHDT and CDR2 YYEEEE come from the germline V gene. V dropped 0 bases and J dropped 5 bases, with 15 bases sitting between them. The CDR3 bases are TGTGCCAGCAGCTTGGTGGATAGGGACAACCACGAGCAGTACTTC. This sequence encodes CASSLVDRDNHEQYF.

The J gene is TRBJ1-1, the V gene TRBV4-1, with unresolved D. CDR1 is MGHRA and CDR2 is YSYEKL in the germline V gene. Trimming pared 3 bases from V and 8 bases from J, leaving 13 bases between. The CDR3 is made up of 13 amino acids. CDR3 bases: TGCGCCAGCAGCCATTACAGTTCTTCCGAAGCTTTCTTT. It yields the protein CASSHYSSSEAFF.

V is TRBV7-9 and J is TRBJ1-1; D is unclear. V was cut by 3 bases and J by 3 bases, with 11 bases left in between. Germline-derived CDR1 and CDR2 are SEHNR and FQNEAQ (reference sequence). This CDR3 comprises 14 residues. In DNA form, the CDR3 reads TGTGCCAGCAGCTTCGGGGAGGGCGACACTGAAGCTTTCTTT. Translation: CASSFGEGDTEAFF.

J is TRBJ1-2 and V is TRBV18; TRBD1 matches 7 bases. V gave up 4 bases and J gave up 5 bases; unmatched junction bases: 13. The CDR3 runs to 16 residues. Germline CDR1 reads KGHSH; CDR2 reads LQKENI. The CDR3 here is CASSLDRVGGSYGYTF. The CDR3 DNA sequence: TGTGCCAGCTCACTCGACAGGGTCGGGGGCTCTTATGGCTACACCTTC.

The rearrangement uses TRBV19 and TRBJ1-5, with D possibly matching TRBD1 (5 bases). Per germline, CDR1 LNHDA and CDR2 SQIVND (reference sequence). The germline V and J ends were trimmed by 3 bases and 6 bases, with 9 bases remaining between them. The CDR3 covers 13 residues. Written as DNA, the CDR3 is TGTGCCAGTAGTATCACAGGTATTCAGCCCCAGCATTTT. Its protein is CASSITGIQPQHF. The entire variable domain, with the rest obtained from reference TRBV19 and TRBJ1-5, is as follows: DGGITQSPKYLFRKEGQNVTLSCEQNLNHDAMYWYRQDPGQGLRLIYYSQIVNDFQKGDIAEGYSVSREKKESFPLTVTSAQKNPTAFYLCASSITGIQPQHFGDGTRLSIL.